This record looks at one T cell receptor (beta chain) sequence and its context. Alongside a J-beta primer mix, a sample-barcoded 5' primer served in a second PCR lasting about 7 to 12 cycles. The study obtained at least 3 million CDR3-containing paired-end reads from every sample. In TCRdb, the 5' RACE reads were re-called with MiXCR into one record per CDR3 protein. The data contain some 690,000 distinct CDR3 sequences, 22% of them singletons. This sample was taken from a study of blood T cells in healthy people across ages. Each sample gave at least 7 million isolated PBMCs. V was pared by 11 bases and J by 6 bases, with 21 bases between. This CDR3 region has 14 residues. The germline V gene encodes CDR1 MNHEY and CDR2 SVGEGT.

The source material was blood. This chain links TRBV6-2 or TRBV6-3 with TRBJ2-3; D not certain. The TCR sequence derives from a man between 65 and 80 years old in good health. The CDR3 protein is CASLGGSQGDTQYF. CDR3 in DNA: TGTGCCTCTCTTGGCGGTAGCCAAGGGGATACGCAGTATTTT.